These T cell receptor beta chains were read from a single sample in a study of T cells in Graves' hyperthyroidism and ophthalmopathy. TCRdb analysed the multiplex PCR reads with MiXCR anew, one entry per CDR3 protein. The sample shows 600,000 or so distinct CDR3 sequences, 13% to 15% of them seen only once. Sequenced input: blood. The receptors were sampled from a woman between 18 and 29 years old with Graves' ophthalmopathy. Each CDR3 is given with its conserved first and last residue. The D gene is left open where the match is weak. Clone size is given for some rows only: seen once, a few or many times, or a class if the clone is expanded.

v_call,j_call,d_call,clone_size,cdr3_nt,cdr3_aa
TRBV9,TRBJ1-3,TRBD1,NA,TGTGCCAGCAGCCCGAGGACAGGCTCTGGAAACACCATATATTTT,CASSPRTGSGNTIYF
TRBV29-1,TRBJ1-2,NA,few,TGCAGCGTTGTGGCAGGGAGGTATGGCTACACCTTC,CSVVAGRYGYTF
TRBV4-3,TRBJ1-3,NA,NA,TGCGCCAGCAGCCAAGACACAGTACCCTCTGGAAACACCATATATTTT,CASSQDTVPSGNTIYF
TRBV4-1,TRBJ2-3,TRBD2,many,TGCGCCAGCAGCCAGACTAGCGGGAGTTCCACAGATACGCAGTATTTT,CASSQTSGSSTDTQYF
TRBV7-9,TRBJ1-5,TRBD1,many,TGTGCCAGCAGCTTAGCCAGGGGGCTTCCCAATCAGCCCCAGCATTTT,CASSLARGLPNQPQHF
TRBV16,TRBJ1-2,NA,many,TGTGCCAGCAGCCAAGGTTGGGAACAGAGCTATGGCTACACCTTC,CASSQGWEQSYGYTF
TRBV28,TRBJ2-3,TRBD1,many,TGTGCCAGCAGGGGAGGACAGGGGGCTTCGTTCACAGATACGCAGTATTTT,CASRGGQGASFTDTQYF
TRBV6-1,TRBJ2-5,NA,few,TGTGCCAGCAAGCGGGGACACCAAGGGACCCAGTACTTC,CASKRGHQGTQYF
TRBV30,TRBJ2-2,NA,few,TGTGCCTGGAGTCCGAACACCGGGGAGCTGTTTTTT,CAWSPNTGELFF
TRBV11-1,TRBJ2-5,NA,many,TGTGCCAGCAGGGGAAGGGCCGGAGAGACCCAGTACTTC,CASRGRAGETQYF
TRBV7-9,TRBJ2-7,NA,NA,TGTGCCGGCAGCCCAGAGGACTACGAGCAGTACTTC,CAGSPEDYEQYF
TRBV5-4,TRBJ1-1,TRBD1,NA,TGTGCCAGCAGCCCGGACAGGGGACGGGACACTGAAGCTTTCTTT,CASSPDRGRDTEAFF
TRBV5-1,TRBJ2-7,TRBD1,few,TGCGCCAGCAGTACGGAGGGGACAGGGGTACGCGAGCAGTACTTC,CASSTEGTGVREQYF
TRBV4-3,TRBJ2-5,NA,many,TGCGCCAGCAGCCCCGGGACTTATCCACAAGAGACCCAGTACTTC,CASSPGTYPQETQYF
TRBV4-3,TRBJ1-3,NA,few,TGCGCCAGCAGCCAAGATTTCGCTCCCGATCTCTGGAACTCTGGAAACACCATATATTTT,CASSQDFAPDLWNSGNTIYF
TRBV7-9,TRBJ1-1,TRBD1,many,TGTGCCAGCAGCCGGGACAGGGGGGCGTGGAACACTGAAGCTTTCTTT,CASSRDRGAWNTEAFF
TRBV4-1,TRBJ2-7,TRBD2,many,TGCGCCAGCAGCCAAGGTAGCGGGAGAAGGCCCTACGAGCAGTACTTC,CASSQGSGRRPYEQYF
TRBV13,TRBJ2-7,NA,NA,TGTGCCAGCAGCTTAACCCCTTGGGACACGGTAGCCTACGAGCAGTACTTC,CASSLTPWDTVAYEQYF
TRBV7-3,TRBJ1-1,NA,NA,TGCGCCAGCAGCCAAGTCCTATTGCAGACTTTGAACACTGAAGCTTTCTTT,CASSQVLLQTLNTEAFF
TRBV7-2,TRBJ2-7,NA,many,TGTGCCAGCAGCTTAGTCTCGAAGACTCTTCCCTACGAGCAGTACTTC,CASSLVSKTLPYEQYF
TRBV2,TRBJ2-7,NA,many,TGTGCCAGCAGTGAAATCTCGGCGGTGCGGGACGAGCAGTACTTC,CASSEISAVRDEQYF
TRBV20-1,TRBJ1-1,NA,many,TGCAGTGCTAGAGCCCTGAGACAGGTTGCGGTGAACACTGAAGCTTTCTTT,CSARALRQVAVNTEAFF
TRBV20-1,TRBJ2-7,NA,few,TGCAGTGCTAGAGGTGCCCGGACGGGGACCTACGAGCAGTACTTC,CSARGARTGTYEQYF
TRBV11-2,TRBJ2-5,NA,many,TGTGCCAGCAGCTTACGCTGGACGGAGCAAGAGACCCAGTACTTC,CASSLRWTEQETQYF
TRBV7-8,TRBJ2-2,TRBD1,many,TGTGCCAGCAGCTCTCTCGGCGGACAGGGGGCAAACACCGGGGAGCTGTTTTTT,CASSSLGGQGANTGELFF
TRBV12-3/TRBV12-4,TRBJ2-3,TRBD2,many,TGTGCCAGCAGCCAGGGACTAGCGGGCCTAGATACGCAGTATTTT,CASSQGLAGLDTQYF
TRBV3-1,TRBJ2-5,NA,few,TGTGCCAGCAGCCAGGTTGGGGGATCGGGGGAGACCCAGTACTTC,CASSQVGGSGETQYF
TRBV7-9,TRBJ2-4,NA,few,TGTGCCAGCAGCGACGGAGGGGGTATGATAACCAAAAACATTCAGTACTTC,CASSDGGGMITKNIQYF
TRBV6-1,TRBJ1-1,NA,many,TGTGCCAGCAGTGACGGAGGACCGTCGGACACTGAAGCTTTCTTT,CASSDGGPSDTEAFF
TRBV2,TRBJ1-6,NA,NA,TGTGCCAGCAATGACCACGGGGGTCCTTATAATTCACCCCTCCACTTT,CASNDHGGPYNSPLHF
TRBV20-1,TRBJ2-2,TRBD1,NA,TGCAGTGCTAGAGATCTATGGTTGAGGACAGGGCGGGTTATCGGGGAGCTGTTTTTT,CSARDLWLRTGRVIGELFF
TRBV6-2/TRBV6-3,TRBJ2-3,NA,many,TGTGCCAGCAGACAGTCAGGAGCAGATACGCAGTATTTT,CASRQSGADTQYF
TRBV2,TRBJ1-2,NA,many,TGTGCCAGCAGTTTGACAGGACCCTATGGCTACACCTTC,CASSLTGPYGYTF
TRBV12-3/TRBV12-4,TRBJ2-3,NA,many,TGTGCCAGCAACCTGGGGCGTAGTGGCACAGATACGCAGTATTTT,CASNLGRSGTDTQYF
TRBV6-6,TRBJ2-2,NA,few,TGTGCCAGCAGTTACGGTGTTATACTTACCGGGGAGCTGTTTTTT,CASSYGVILTGELFF
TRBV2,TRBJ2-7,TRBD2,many,TGTGCCAGCAACAGTCTAGCGGGGGCCGAGCAGTACTTC,CASNSLAGAEQYF
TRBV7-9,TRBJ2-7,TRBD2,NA,TGTGCCAGCAGCCTAGCCCTAGCGGGGCCCTACGAGCAGTACTTC,CASSLALAGPYEQYF
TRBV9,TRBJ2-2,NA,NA,TGTGCCAGCAGCGTCGGGGACACGAACACCGGGGAGCTGTTTTTT,CASSVGDTNTGELFF
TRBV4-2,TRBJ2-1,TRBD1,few,TGTGCCAGCAGCCAAGAGGGTCATTTAGTAACAGGGGGCTCCTACAATGAGCAGTTCTTC,CASSQEGHLVTGGSYNEQFF
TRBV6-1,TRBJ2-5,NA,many,TGTGCCAGCAGTGGACTCGTCTCGGGAGGACAGGGCCTATTAAGGGAGACCCAGTACTTC,CASSGLVSGGQGLLRETQYF
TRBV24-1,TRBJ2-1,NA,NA,TGTGCCACCAGTGTTCGCCCGTCCTACAATGAGCAGTTCTTC,CATSVRPSYNEQFF
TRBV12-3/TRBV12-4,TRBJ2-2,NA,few,TGTGCCGGGACCACGGGGCCTGGGCGCGGGGAGCTGTTTTTT,CAGTTGPGRGELFF
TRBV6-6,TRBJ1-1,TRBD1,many,TGTGCCAGCAGTTACTCTGACAGGGGAGGTTTCCCTTTCTTT,CASSYSDRGGFPFF
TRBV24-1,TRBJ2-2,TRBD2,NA,TGTGCCACCAGTGACCGGGGACTAGCGGGAGTACACACCGGGGGGCTGTTTTTT,CATSDRGLAGVHTGGLFF
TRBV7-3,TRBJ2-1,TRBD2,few,TGTGCCAGCAGCCGTCGGGAGCTAGCGGGAGTGGGGGAGAGGGACAATGAGCAGTTCTTC,CASSRRELAGVGERDNEQFF
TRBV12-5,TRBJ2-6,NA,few,TGTGCTAGTGGTTTGGGACAGACTAGCTCTGGGGCCAACGTCCTGACTTTC,CASGLGQTSSGANVLTF
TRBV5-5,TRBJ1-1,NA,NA,TGTGCCAGCAGCCTGTTGAGTATTATTTCAGGATTTCCTGAAGTTTTCTTT,CASSLLSIISGFPEVFF